The 10 T cell receptor beta chains in this list originate from one sample, sequenced in a study of cytomegalovirus exposure and HLA in healthy donors. Primers for the PCR totalled 60 Vbeta and 13 Jbeta. Sequencing used immunoSEQ multiplex PCR; TCRdb keeps in-frame clones, though not all of them. The sample lists around 150,000 clones; 55% to 80% were seen once. Sequencing was performed on PBMCs. The origin of the receptors is a woman between 18 and 29 years old in good health and CMV-seropositive.

The V call is TRBV7-2, the J call TRBJ2-7; 11 positions agree with TRBD2. Germline CDR1 reads SGHTA; CDR2 reads FQGNSA. The CDR3 length is 17 residues. The V gene end was trimmed by 0 bases and the J gene end by 6 bases; junction bases not matched to a gene: 10. In nucleotides, the CDR3 is TGTGCCAGCAGCTTAGCCGTCACACTAGCGGGAGTGATCGAGCAGTACTTC. Translation: CASSLAVTLAGVIEQYF. Full variable domain (rest looked up from reference TRBV7-2 and TRBJ2-7): GAGVSQSPSNKVTEKGKDVELRCDPISGHTALYWYRQSLGQGLEFLIYFQGNSAPDKSGLPSDRFSAERTGGSVSTLTIQRTQQEDSAVYLCASSLAVTLAGVIEQYFGPGTRLTVT.

V and J are TRBV2 and TRBJ2-5; weak D call: TRBD2 (6 bases). The germline V and J ends were trimmed by 8 bases and 2 bases, with 15 bases remaining between them. CDR1 and CDR2 from the germline V gene are SNHLY and FYNNEI. This CDR3 has 14 residues. The CDR3 spells CASRDSTQQETQYF. CDR3 DNA: TGTGCCAGCCGGGACTCAACCCAGCAAGAGACCCAGTACTTC.

With respect to this clone: The junction and the germline gene differ at one end; a read error may be behind it. The rearrangement links TRBV7-7 to TRBJ2-7, with D unresolved. This CDR3 is built from 13 residues. The germline V gene has CDR1 SSHAT and CDR2 FNYEAQ (reference sequence). For the CDR3, the DNA is TGTGCTAGCAGCTTAGCCCGAGGCAACGAGCAGTACTTC. Encoded protein: CASSLARGNEQYF.

The chain carries TRBV29-1 and TRBJ2-7, with TRBD2 as a possible D gene (5 bases). CDR1 and CDR2 (germline): SQVTM, ANQGSEA. V was clipped by 6 bases and J by 7 bases, with 13 bases between them. The CDR3 spans 11 residues. The CDR3 here is CSVLSGGEQYF. CDR3 bases: TGCAGCGTCCTGTCAGGCGGGGAGCAGTACTTC.

This chain uses TRBV2 with TRBJ2-7; 12 bases line up with TRBD1. Germline lookup yields CDR1 SNHLY and CDR2 FYNNEI. Germline trimming cut 4 bases from V and 5 bases from J; bases unmatched to any gene: 15. The CDR3 is 18 residues long. This CDR3 is CASSAIPGQGAISDEQYF. CDR3 DNA sequence: TGTGCCAGCAGTGCCATTCCGGGACAGGGGGCGATATCGGACGAGCAGTACTTC.

V usage is TRBV28 and J usage is TRBJ2-4; 7 bases map to TRBD2. Germline trimming cut 6 bases from V and 7 bases from J; bases unmatched to any gene: 24. The germline CDR1 and CDR2 sequences are MDHEN and SYDVKM. The CDR3 totals 19 residues. The DNA for the CDR3 is TGTGCCAGCAGCACCCTAGCGATACGGGTGGGAGGGGTTTGGAACATTCAGTACTTC. The encoded protein is CASSTLAIRVGGVWNIQYF. The complete variable domain, with remaining parts taken from reference TRBV28 and TRBJ2-4, reads DVKVTQSSRYLVKRTGEKVFLECVQDMDHENMFWYRQDPGLGLRLIYFSYDVKMKEKGDIPEGYSVSREKKERFSLILESASTNQTSMYLCASSTLAIRVGGVWNIQYFGAGTRLSVL.

This rearrangement joins TRBV30 to TRBJ1-2; 7 bases match TRBD1. Trimming cost V 5 bases and J 5 bases; bases outside gene matches: 5. The length of the CDR3 is 12 residues. Germline V lookup: CDR1 GTSNPN, CDR2 SVGIG (reference sequence). The CDR3 reads CAWYRGQYGYTF. CDR3 DNA: TGTGCCTGGTACAGGGGTCAATATGGCTACACCTTC. Looking up the rest from reference TRBV30 and TRBJ1-2 gives the full variable domain: SQTIHQWPATLVQPVGSPLSLECTVEGTSNPNLYWYRQAAGRGLQLLFYSVGIGQISSEVPQNLSASRPQDRQFILSSKKLLLSDSGFYLCAWYRGQYGYTFGSGTRLTVV.

The chain links TRBV11-3 to TRBJ1-1; D not certain. CDR3 length equals 10 residues. V was clipped by 11 bases and J by 5 bases, with 9 bases between them. Germline loops: CDR1 SGHNT, CDR2 YENEEA. The CDR3 nucleotides are TGTGCCGGTCGGGAGACTGAAGCTTTCTTT. It translates to CAGRETEAFF.

The rearrangement uses TRBV29-1 and TRBJ1-1, with a possible D match to TRBD1 (5 bases). The CDR3 length is 16 residues. The ends were cut back, 1 base at V and 2 bases at J, with 17 bases in the middle. Germline values: CDR1 SQVTM, CDR2 ANQGSEA. CDR3 in amino acids: CSVEGLTPGQNTEAFF. CDR3 nucleotide sequence: TGCAGCGTTGAAGGTCTAACCCCCGGACAAAACACTGAAGCTTTCTTT.

V and J are TRBV5-5 and TRBJ2-7; tentative D call: TRBD2 (6 bases). V shed 3 bases and J shed 5 bases, with 21 bases lying between them. CDR1 SGHKS and CDR2 YYEKEE come from the germline V gene (reference sequence). The CDR3 is made up of 16 amino acids. The CDR3 DNA is TGTGCCAGCAGCTCCCCCGGAGGGGTGGGAAAGGACGAGCAGTACTTC. Protein: CASSSPGGVGKDEQYF.